This section outlines one T cell receptor (beta chain) sequence together with its context. This entry belongs to a study of blood T cell repertoires in COVID-19. Sequencing was performed with immunoSEQ multiplex PCR; in TCRdb, only in-frame clones are kept and a portion is missing. The sample consists of under 400,000 clones, 90% of them appearing once. The V gene's germline CDR1 is SGHTS and CDR2 YDEGEE. V was clipped by 6 bases and J by 6 bases, with 10 bases between them. The CDR3 consists of 12 residues. The chain couples TRBV5-8 to TRBJ1-5; D possibly corresponds to TRBD1 (6 bases). The origin of this receptor is a woman aged 25 to 45 with COVID-19, enrolled during active disease. The sample taken for sequencing was peripheral blood. The DNA for the CDR3 is TGTGCCAGCAAGGGGGAAGGTCAGCCCCAGCATTTT. It translates to CASKGEGQPQHF. Full variable domain (outside the CDR3, taken from reference TRBV5-8 and TRBJ1-5): EAGVTQSPTHLIKTRGQQATLRCSPISGHTSVYWYQQALGLGLQFLLWYDEGEERNRGNFPPRFSGRQFPNYSSELNVNALELEDSALYLCASKGEGQPQHFGDGTRLSIL.